The clone carrying this T cell receptor beta chain was observed a few times. Its antigen is undetermined. This specimen belongs to a study of response to subunit inactivated influenza vaccine. Regarding the study as a whole: Each seasonal influenza vaccination recruits few new T cells, the authors suggested.

The germline gives CDR1 GTSNPN, CDR2 SVGIG (reference sequence). The CDR3 is made up of 17 amino acids. V lost 8 bases and J lost 0; bases outside the gene matches: 16. TCRdb reprocessed the RT-PCR reads with MiXCR, giving one entry per CDR3 protein. The sample includes about 800,000 distinct CDR3 sequences, 21% seen only once; the top ten take roughly a tenth. This TCR was sampled from a man aged 50-60 years who received an inactivated influenza vaccine. This sample comprised PBMCs from blood, obtained less than 6 days after vaccination. The rearrangement uses TRBV30 and TRBJ2-1; 7 positions match TRBD2. The chain's CDR3 is CATGVLRRGSSYNEQFF. The CDR3 DNA follows: TGTGCCACCGGTGTACTAAGGCGCGGGAGCTCCTACAATGAGCAGTTCTTC.